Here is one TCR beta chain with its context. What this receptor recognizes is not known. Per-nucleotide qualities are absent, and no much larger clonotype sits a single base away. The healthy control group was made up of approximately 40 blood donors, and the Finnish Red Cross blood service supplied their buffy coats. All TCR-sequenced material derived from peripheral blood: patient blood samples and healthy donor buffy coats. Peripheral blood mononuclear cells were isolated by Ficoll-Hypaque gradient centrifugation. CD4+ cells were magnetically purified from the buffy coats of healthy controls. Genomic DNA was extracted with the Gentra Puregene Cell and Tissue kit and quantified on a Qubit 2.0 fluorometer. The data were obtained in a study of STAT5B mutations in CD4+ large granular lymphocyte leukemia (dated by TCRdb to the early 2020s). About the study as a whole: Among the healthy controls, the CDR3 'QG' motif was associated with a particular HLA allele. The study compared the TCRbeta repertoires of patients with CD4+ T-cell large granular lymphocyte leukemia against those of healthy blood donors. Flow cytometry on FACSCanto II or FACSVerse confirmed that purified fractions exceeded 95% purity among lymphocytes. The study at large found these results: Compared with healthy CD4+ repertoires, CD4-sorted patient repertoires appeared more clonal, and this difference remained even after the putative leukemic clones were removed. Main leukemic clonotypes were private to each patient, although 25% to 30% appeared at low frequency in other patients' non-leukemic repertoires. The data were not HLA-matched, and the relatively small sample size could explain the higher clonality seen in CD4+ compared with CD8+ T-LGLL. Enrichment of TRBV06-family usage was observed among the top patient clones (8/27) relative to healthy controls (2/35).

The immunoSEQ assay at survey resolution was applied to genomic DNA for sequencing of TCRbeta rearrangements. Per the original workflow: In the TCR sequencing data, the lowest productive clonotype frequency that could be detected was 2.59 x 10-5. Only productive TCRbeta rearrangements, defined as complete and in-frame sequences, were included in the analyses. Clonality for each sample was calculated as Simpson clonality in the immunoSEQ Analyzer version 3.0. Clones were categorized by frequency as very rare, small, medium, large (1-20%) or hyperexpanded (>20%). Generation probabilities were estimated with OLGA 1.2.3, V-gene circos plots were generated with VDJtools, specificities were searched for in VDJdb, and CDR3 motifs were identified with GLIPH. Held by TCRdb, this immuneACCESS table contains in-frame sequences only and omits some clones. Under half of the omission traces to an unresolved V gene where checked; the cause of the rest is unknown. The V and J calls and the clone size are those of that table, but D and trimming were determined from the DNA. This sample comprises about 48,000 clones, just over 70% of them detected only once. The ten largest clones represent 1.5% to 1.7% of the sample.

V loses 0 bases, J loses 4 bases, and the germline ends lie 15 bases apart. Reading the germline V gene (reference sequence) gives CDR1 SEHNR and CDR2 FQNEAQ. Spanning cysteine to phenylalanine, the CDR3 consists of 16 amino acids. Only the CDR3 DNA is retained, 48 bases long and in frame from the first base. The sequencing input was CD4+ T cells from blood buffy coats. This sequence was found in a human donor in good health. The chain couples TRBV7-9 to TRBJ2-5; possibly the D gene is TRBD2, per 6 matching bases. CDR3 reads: CASSLAATRGRETQYF. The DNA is TGTGCCAGCAGCTTAGCTGCGACTAGGGGACGAGAGACCCAGTACTTC.